The 26 T cell receptor beta chains below were found in one sample sequenced in a study of Ad26.COV2.S vaccination and SARS-CoV-2 variants. This table comes from immunoSEQ multiplex PCR, and its TCRdb copy is limited to in-frame clones, with some not included. This table has about 350,000 clones, about 87% appearing once. Specified treatment: around 19 received Ad26.COV2.S at low or high dose, single or two shots; roughly five received placebo; per-sample allocation not given. Sample collection was performed on day 63 after the first vaccine or placebo injection. This sample comprised peripheral blood, obtained in a trial of Ad26.COV2.S vaccine versus placebo. These receptors all stem from a person between 18 and 59 years old who received the Ad26.COV2.S COVID-19 vaccine or a placebo.

This chain uses TRBV7-2 with TRBJ2-5; D might be TRBD1 (6 bases). Germline CDR1 reads SGHTA; CDR2 reads FQGNSA. The CDR3 consists of 14 residues. Deletions cut 4 bases from V and 3 bases from J, with 12 bases between. Here the CDR3 reads CASSSSQGKETQYF. The CDR3 DNA sequence: TGTGCCAGCAGCTCCTCACAGGGTAAAGAGACCCAGTACTTC.

This sequence joins TRBV25-1 and TRBJ2-2; TRBD1 aligns across 8 bases. The germline CDR1 and CDR2 sequences are MGHDK and SYGVNS. The length of the CDR3 is 16 residues. V dropped 5 bases and J dropped 1; count of bases not matched to a gene: 6. Here the CDR3 DNA reads TGTGCCAGCAGTAGAGCCGGGACAGGGAACACCGGGGAGCTGTTTTTT. This codes for CASSRAGTGNTGELFF.

The CDR3 spells CAWSLAGVYEQYF. In DNA, the CDR3 is TGTGCCTGGAGTTTAGCGGGAGTCTACGAGCAGTACTTC. The chain recombines TRBV30 with TRBJ2-7; 9 positions agree with TRBD2. Germline V gene sequence: CDR1 GTSNPN, CDR2 SVGIG (reference sequence). The trim removed 2 bases at V and 3 bases at J, leaving 2 bases unmatched. This CDR3 has 13 residues.

In this sample, this clone turned up once. The genes are TRBV19 and TRBJ2-7, with TRBD2 matching over 9 bases. The CDR3 consists of 15 residues. J lost 2 bases, V lost 3 bases, and 5 bases had no gene match. The germline CDR1 and CDR2 sequences are LNHDA and SQIVND (reference sequence). The CDR3 reads CASSIASGETYEQYF. The CDR3 DNA is TGTGCCAGTAGTATCGCTAGCGGGGAAACCTACGAGCAGTACTTC.

The chain couples TRBV7-6 to TRBJ2-7; maybe TRBD2 (5 bases). The V gene lost 4 bases and the J gene lost 6 bases, with 19 bases spanning the gap. Germline CDR1 reads SGHVS; CDR2 reads FNYEAQ. The CDR3 has 15 amino acids. The CDR3 protein is CASSSDLLGNGEQYF. The CDR3 DNA reads as TGTGCCAGCAGCTCAGACTTGCTCGGGAACGGCGAGCAGTACTTC.

This chain connects TRBV4-2 to TRBJ2-5; 7 positions agree with TRBD1. CDR1 LGHNA and CDR2 YNFKEQ come from the germline V gene. Trimming removed 4 bases from V and 1 base from J; junction bases left unmatched: 3. There are 14 residues in the CDR3. The CDR3 DNA sequence: TGTGCCAGCAGCCGGACAGGTACCCAAGAGACCCAGTACTTC. Encoded protein: CASSRTGTQETQYF.

For the CDR3, the DNA is TGTGCCAGCAGCCTCCAGCGGGAGAGCTCCTACGAGCAGTACTTC. It specifies CASSLQRESSYEQYF. The J gene is TRBJ2-7, the V gene TRBV3-1 (or the pseudogene TRBV3-2); 8 bases match TRBD2. The CDR3 loop spans 15 amino acids. V dropped 4 bases and J dropped 0; count of bases not matched to a gene: 5. Germline CDR1 is LGHDT and CDR2 is YNNKEL (reference sequence).

This chain joins TRBV30 and TRBJ2-7; 9 bases map to TRBD2. This CDR3 is built from 13 residues. Germline trimming cut 6 bases from V and 6 bases from J; bases unmatched to any gene: 9. The V gene's germline CDR1 is GTSNPN and CDR2 SVGIG (reference sequence). The CDR3 DNA follows: TGTGCCTGCGCGGGAGGGCCGTTTTCCGAGCAGTACTTC. Encoded protein: CACAGGPFSEQYF.

CDR3 protein: CASKNAGGDTEAFF. The DNA for the CDR3 is TGCGCCAGCAAGAACGCAGGGGGGGACACTGAAGCTTTCTTT. The chain uses TRBV23-1 and TRBJ1-1, with 7 bases matching TRBD1. TRBV23-1 is sorted into the ORF group, with uncertain function. This CDR3 spans 14 amino acids. J gave up 3 bases and V 7 bases, and 8 bases lay outside the gene matches.

This clone was found a few times. The chain combines TRBV6-5 with TRBJ2-7; TRBD1 matches at 10 bases. Germline CDR1 and CDR2: MNHEY and SVGAGI. Trimming at V came to 9 bases and at J to 4 bases, leaving 12 bases not matched to a gene. The CDR3 length is 15 residues. In DNA, the CDR3 is TGTGCCAGTAATACACGGGGACAGGGGTTTTACGAGCAGTACTTC. Amino acid sequence: CASNTRGQGFYEQYF.

This clone was seen a single time. The chain joins TRBV6-5 to TRBJ2-1, with D unresolved. This CDR3 region has 13 residues. Germline V gene lookup returns CDR1 MNHEY and CDR2 SVGAGI. The V end lost 4 bases, the J end lost 7 bases, and 11 bases lay between the germline ends. CDR3: CASSSYRANEQFF. CDR3 bases: TGTGCCAGCAGTTCCTATCGGGCGAATGAGCAGTTCTTC.

The chain recombines TRBV29-1 with TRBJ2-3; TRBD2 is a possible D gene (6 bases). The germline V gene encodes CDR1 SQVTM and CDR2 ANQGSEA. Trimming left V 4 bases short and J 4 bases short, with 15 bases between. The CDR3 is made up of 14 amino acids. CDR3 in amino acids: CSVAPGAVSDTQYF. In DNA form, the CDR3 reads TGCAGCGTTGCCCCGGGAGCAGTCTCAGATACGCAGTATTTT.

The CDR3 nucleotides read TGTGCCAGCAGCCAAGATCTGTTGACAGGGGGCCCAACTGAAGCTTTCTTT. This gives the protein CASSQDLLTGGPTEAFF. This chain connects TRBV4-2 to TRBJ1-1; 10 bases agree with TRBD1. The CDR3 sequence is 17 residues long. The V and J ends lost 0 bases and 5 bases, in that order; junction bases with no gene match: 9. Per the germline V gene, CDR1 is LGHNA and CDR2 is YNFKEQ.

The chain has TRBV6-4 and TRBJ2-2; unclear D gene. The ends were cut back, 6 bases at V and 5 bases at J, with 13 bases in the middle. The CDR3 is 14 residues long. CDR1 MRHNA and CDR2 SNTAGT come from the germline V gene. CDR3: CASSPSTETGELFF. As DNA, the CDR3 is TGTGCCAGCAGCCCCTCCACAGAGACCGGGGAGCTGTTTTTT.

The chain combines TRBV4-1 with TRBJ2-1; TRBD1 is a possible D gene (5 bases). Per germline, CDR1 MGHRA and CDR2 YSYEKL. This CDR3 is built from 16 residues. Trimming removed 0 bases at V and 8 bases at J, with 17 bases between. The CDR3 DNA reads as TGCGCCAGCAGCCAAGAAAGACAGACTTTTTACTATGAGCAGTTCTTC. It yields the protein CASSQERQTFYYEQFF.

This chain connects TRBV7-2 to TRBJ2-7; D may be TRBD2 (6 bases). CDR3 length equals 15 residues. Germline values: CDR1 SGHTA, CDR2 FQGNSA. V was shortened by 5 bases and J by 2 bases, with 16 bases between the two germline ends. The CDR3: CASSRSNGGAYEQYF. In nucleotides, the CDR3 is TGTGCCAGCAGCCGTAGCAATGGCGGGGCCTACGAGCAGTACTTC.

The rearrangement uses TRBV19 and TRBJ1-6; D call uncertain. The V and J ends lost 8 bases and 1 base respectively, with 12 bases between them. The CDR3 is made up of 15 amino acids. Germline CDR1 reads LNHDA; CDR2 reads SQIVND (reference sequence). CDR3 sequence: CASRNTRSYNSPLHF. In nucleotides, the CDR3 is TGTGCCAGTCGTAATACACGGTCCTATAATTCACCCCTCCACTTT.

The chain joins TRBV3-1 (or the pseudogene TRBV3-2) to TRBJ2-1; D is perhaps TRBD1 (5 bases). The V end was cut by 3 bases, the J end by 3 bases, with 9 bases between. Germline values: CDR1 LGHDT, CDR2 YNNKEL (reference sequence). There are 14 residues in the CDR3. The CDR3 loop is CASSHSDSYNEQFF. DNA of the CDR3: TGTGCCAGCAGCCATTCCGACAGCTACAATGAGCAGTTCTTC.

The chain is built from TRBV29-1 and TRBJ1-5; 8 bases align to TRBD1. Germline V lookup: CDR1 SQVTM, CDR2 ANQGSEA. The CDR3 extends over 15 amino acids. V shed 0 bases and J 4 bases; nucleotides not matched to a gene: 5. The CDR3 DNA reads as TGCAGCGTTGAAGAAGGGGGACAGGATAATCAGCCCCAGCATTTT. Protein sequence: CSVEEGGQDNQPQHF.

This chain links TRBV3-1 (or the pseudogene TRBV3-2) with TRBJ1-6; D call uncertain. This CDR3 spans 13 amino acids. Trimming took 4 bases from V and 6 from J, leaving 7 bases between them. CDR1 is LGHDT, CDR2 YNNKEL, per germline (reference sequence). The CDR3 protein is CASSREVNSPLHF. For the CDR3, the DNA is TGTGCCAGCAGCCGAGAGGTTAATTCACCCCTCCACTTT.

The chain combines TRBV19 with TRBJ2-3; 7 bases align to TRBD2. V trimming: 5 bases; J trimming: 6 bases; junction bases outside the gene matches: 8. The CDR3 contains 14 residues. Germline CDR1 reads LNHDA; CDR2 reads SQIVND (reference sequence). CDR3 amino acids: CASSLRLARDTQYF. The CDR3 nucleotides read TGTGCCAGTAGTTTACGACTAGCACGGGATACGCAGTATTTT.

The CDR3 spells CASSLGPGGVGNTIYF. For the CDR3, the DNA is TGCGCCAGCAGCTTGGGGCCCGGGGGCGTTGGAAACACCATATATTTT. The gene calls are TRBV5-1 and TRBJ1-3; possibly TRBD1 for D (6 bases). In germline, CDR1 is SGHRS, CDR2 YFSETQ. Trimming pared 0 bases from V and 3 bases from J, leaving 13 bases between. This CDR3 region has 16 residues.

In this sample, this clone turned up once. V gene TRBV3-1 (or the pseudogene TRBV3-2) combines with J gene TRBJ1-2, with 7 positions matching TRBD1. Germline V gene data show CDR1 as LGHDT and CDR2 as YNNKEL (reference sequence). J gave up 8 bases and V 4 bases, and 7 bases lay outside the gene matches. The CDR3 spans 13 residues. CDR3 sequence: CASSPRQGEGYTF. The DNA of the CDR3 is TGTGCCAGCAGCCCCAGACAGGGTGAGGGCTACACCTTC.

This chain uses TRBV7-8 with TRBJ2-7, with D unresolved. Trimming took 2 bases from V and 0 from J, leaving 5 bases between them. This CDR3 contains 13 residues. The germline CDR1 and CDR2 sequences are SGHVS and FQNEAQ. The CDR3 protein is CASSLLYSYEQYF. In DNA, the CDR3 is TGTGCCAGCAGCTTATTGTACTCCTACGAGCAGTACTTC. Looking up the rest from reference TRBV7-8 and TRBJ2-7 gives the full variable domain: GAGVSQSPRYKVAKRGQDVALRCDPISGHVSLFWYQQALGQGPEFLTYFQNEAQLDKSGLPSDRFFAERPEGSVSTLKIQRTQQEDSAVYLCASSLLYSYEQYFGPGTRLTVT.

The chain links TRBV7-6 to TRBJ2-2; 12 positions match TRBD2. The CDR3 contains 16 residues. Trimming removed 3 bases from V and 5 bases from J; junction bases left unmatched: 4. Germline CDR1 is SGHVS and CDR2 is FNYEAQ. The CDR3 reads CASSLASGGATGELFF. The DNA of the CDR3 is TGTGCCAGCAGCTTGGCTAGCGGGGGGGCGACCGGGGAGCTGTTTTTT. Full variable domain (rest looked up from reference TRBV7-6 and TRBJ2-2): GAGVSQSPRYKVTKRGQDVALRCDPISGHVSLYWYRQALGQGPEFLTYFNYEAQQDKSGLPNDRFSAERPEGSISTLTIQRTEQRDSAMYRCASSLASGGATGELFFGEGSRLTVL.

This chain connects TRBV14 to TRBJ1-1; D remains unclear. The CDR3 is 15 residues long. Trimming took 1 base from V and 5 from J, leaving 14 bases between them. Germline CDR1 SGHDN, CDR2 FVKESK. The CDR3 sequence is CASSQGAGGRTEAFF. CDR3 nucleotides: TGTGCCAGCAGCCAAGGGGCCGGAGGGAGGACTGAAGCTTTCTTT.